The 22 T cell receptor beta chains reported below all come from one sample, sequenced in a study of T cell responses to AZD1222 COVID-19 vaccine. Sequenced by immunoSEQ multiplex PCR; TCRdb stores in-frame clones only, minus some. Of some 66,000 clones listed, 87% are singletons. The sample here was peripheral blood, taken on day 0 of AZD1222 vaccination. Every receptor here comes from an adult in good health.

The genes are TRBV5-4 and TRBJ1-6; D not resolved. This CDR3 has 14 residues. V lost 1 base and J 5 bases, leaving 7 bases between the germline ends. Germline values: CDR1 SGHNT, CDR2 YYREEE (reference sequence). CDR3 loop: CASSLFGDNSPLHF. Here the CDR3 DNA reads TGTGCCAGCAGCTTGTTTGGCGATAATTCACCCCTCCACTTT.

This rearrangement joins TRBV5-4 to TRBJ1-1; D call uncertain. V lost 4 bases, J lost 5 bases, and 12 bases lay in between. Germline V gives CDR1 SGHNT, CDR2 YYREEE (reference sequence). The CDR3 has 13 residues. The CDR3 nucleotides read TGTGCCAGCAGCGAAAAGGGTGGTACTGAAGCTTTCTTT. As protein: CASSEKGGTEAFF.

J is TRBJ1-1 and V is TRBV11-3, with D unresolved. CDR3 length equals 12 residues. The germline V gene encodes CDR1 SGHNT and CDR2 YENEEA. V lost 3 bases and J lost 3, with 5 bases in between. CDR3 in DNA: TGTGCCAGCAGCTTTCGGGACACTGAAGCTTTCTTT. This encodes CASSFRDTEAFF.

The chain uses TRBV14 and TRBJ2-1, with TRBD1 matching over 8 bases. The germline gives CDR1 SGHDN, CDR2 FVKESK. Trimming removed 1 base from V and 7 bases from J; junction bases left unmatched: 6. The length of the CDR3 is 15 residues. In DNA, the CDR3 is TGTGCCAGCAGCCAAGCTCCAGGGGGCCGGAATGAGCAGTTCTTC. This encodes CASSQAPGGRNEQFF.

The chain employs TRBV7-3 and TRBJ2-3; D unresolved. In germline, CDR1 is SGHTA, CDR2 FQGTGA. The CDR3 consists of 14 residues. Trimming pared 1 base from V and 0 bases from J, leaving 5 bases between. The CDR3 is CASSLRGSTDTQYF. The CDR3 region has the DNA TGTGCCAGCAGCTTAAGAGGTAGCACAGATACGCAGTATTTT.

The V gene is TRBV7-2, the J gene TRBJ1-2; TRBD1 aligns across 7 bases. Trimming removed 5 bases from V and 8 bases from J; junction bases left unmatched: 8. In germline, CDR1 is SGHTA, CDR2 FQGNSA. CDR3 length: 13 residues. The CDR3 bases are TGTGCCAGCAGCCCCACAGGGGTATTAGGCTACACCTTC. It translates to CASSPTGVLGYTF. The complete variable domain, with remaining parts taken from reference TRBV7-2 and TRBJ1-2, reads GAGVSQSPSNKVTEKGKDVELRCDPISGHTALYWYRQSLGQGLEFLIYFQGNSAPDKSGLPSDRFSAERTGGSVSTLTIQRTQQEDSAVYLCASSPTGVLGYTFGSGTRLTVV.

The chain joins TRBV12-5 to TRBJ2-4, with TRBD1 as a possible D gene (8 bases). Germline-derived CDR1 and CDR2 are LGHNT and FRNRAP. The CDR3 consists of 17 residues. The ends were cut back, 1 base at V and 9 bases at J, with 22 bases in the middle. In nucleotides, the CDR3 is TGTGCTAGTGGTTTGGATACAGGGGGGGTGAATTTTGTCATTCAGTACTTC. Protein product: CASGLDTGGVNFVIQYF.

This chain joins TRBV11-2 and TRBJ2-5; D tentatively fits TRBD1 or TRBD2 (5 bases each). CDR3 length: 15 residues. V dropped 3 bases and J dropped 5 bases, with 16 bases sitting between them. Germline V gene data show CDR1 as SGHAT and CDR2 as FQNNGV. CDR3 loop: CASSFAGANRETQYF. CDR3 nucleotides: TGTGCCAGCAGCTTCGCCGGGGCCAATAGGGAGACCCAGTACTTC.

This chain connects TRBV19 to TRBJ1-2, with D possibly TRBD1 on 5 matching bases. The length of the CDR3 is 14 residues. Germline V gives CDR1 LNHDA, CDR2 SQIVND (reference sequence). V gave up 4 bases and J gave up 4 bases, with 13 bases separating them. DNA for the CDR3: TGTGCCAGTAGTAAGGGACTAGATCTCTATGGCTACACCTTC. This sequence encodes CASSKGLDLYGYTF.

The J gene is TRBJ1-1, the V gene TRBV3-1 (or the pseudogene TRBV3-2); D not resolved. Germline V gene lookup returns CDR1 LGHDT and CDR2 YNNKEL (reference sequence). V dropped 0 bases and J dropped 0 bases, with 11 bases sitting between them. The CDR3 loop spans 16 amino acids. The DNA for the CDR3 is TGTGCCAGCAGCCAAGATGGGTACAGACTGAACACTGAAGCTTTCTTT. Encoded protein: CASSQDGYRLNTEAFF.

J is TRBJ1-1 and V is TRBV6-5; no reliable D call. Trimming cost V 6 bases and J 1 base, with 9 bases left between them. CDR3 length equals 13 residues. Looked up from germline, CDR1 is MNHEY and CDR2 is SVGAGI. CDR3 protein: CASSSLGNTEAFF. The CDR3, as DNA: TGTGCCAGCAGCTCTCTAGGGAACACTGAAGCTTTCTTT.

This clone was detected only a few times. The V and J genes are TRBV15 and TRBJ2-1; TRBD2 matches 11 bases. This CDR3 spans 15 amino acids. V shed 0 bases and J 6 bases; nucleotides not matched to a gene: 1. The germline CDR1 and CDR2 sequences are LNHNV and YYDKDF (reference sequence). The CDR3 nucleotides are TGTGCCACCAGCAGAGATACTAGCGGGAGCAATGAGCAGTTCTTC. It encodes CATSRDTSGSNEQFF.

This clone was counted between two and nine times. The chain is built from TRBV6-1 and TRBJ1-6; no reliable D call. Germline V lookup: CDR1 MNHNS, CDR2 SASEGT. There are 14 residues in the CDR3. Trimming took 1 base from V and 7 from J, leaving 8 bases between them. CDR3 loop: CASSEGTVNSPLHF. In DNA form, the CDR3 reads TGTGCCAGCAGTGAAGGGACGGTCAATTCACCCCTCCACTTT.

The V and J genes are TRBV7-9 and TRBJ2-3; D uncertain. The V end was cut by 2 bases, the J end by 0 bases, with 9 bases between. Germline V gene data show CDR1 as SEHNR and CDR2 as FQNEAQ (reference sequence). The CDR3 is made up of 15 amino acids. CDR3 DNA sequence: TGTGCCAGCAGCTTAAGGGAACCGAGCACAGATACGCAGTATTTT. Translating gives CASSLREPSTDTQYF.

This chain uses TRBV19 with TRBJ2-7; D not certain. The CDR3 covers 15 residues. CDR1 and CDR2 from the germline V gene are LNHDA and SQIVND (reference sequence). The ends were cut back, 6 bases at V and 1 base at J, with 16 bases in the middle. DNA of the CDR3: TGTGCCAGTAGAACTCTGGCAGGCGATTCCTACGAGCAGTACTTC. It specifies CASRTLAGDSYEQYF.

V is TRBV27 and J is TRBJ1-2, with 11 bases aligning to TRBD1. J was trimmed by 3 bases and V by 5 bases; bases with no gene match: 8. The CDR3 length is 16 residues. The germline CDR1 and CDR2 sequences are MNHEY and SMNVEV (reference sequence). CDR3 nucleotide sequence: TGTGCCAGCAGTCCCCTTTGGACAGGGGGCGACTATGGCTACACCTTC. Translated, it gives CASSPLWTGGDYGYTF.

The chain uses TRBV11-2 and TRBJ2-3, with 11 bases that match TRBD2. This CDR3 comprises 15 residues. The junction had 8 bases not matched to a gene; V was cut back by 8 bases and J by 4 bases. Germline V gene lookup returns CDR1 SGHAT and CDR2 FQNNGV. Here the CDR3 DNA reads TGTGCCAGCGGTGCTAGCGGGAGGACCGCAGATACGCAGTATTTT. Protein: CASGASGRTADTQYF.

The V and J genes are TRBV6-2 or TRBV6-3 and TRBJ2-1, with 7 bases aligning to TRBD1. Germline assignment: CDR1 MNHEY and CDR2 SVGEGT. V dropped 0 bases and J dropped 8; count of bases not matched to a gene: 1. The CDR3 spans 13 residues. The chain's CDR3 is CASSYSGGHEQFF. The CDR3 DNA reads TGTGCCAGCAGTTACTCAGGGGGCCATGAGCAGTTCTTC.

The CDR3 spells CASSLHLGLAGALYEQYF. CDR3 nucleotide sequence: TGTGCCAGCAGTTTGCACCTTGGACTAGCGGGAGCGCTCTACGAGCAGTACTTC. The rearrangement joins TRBV28 to TRBJ2-7; 13 bases map to TRBD2. The CDR3 runs to 18 residues. CDR1 and CDR2 from the germline V gene are MDHEN and SYDVKM. J lost 3 bases, V lost 3 bases, and 11 bases had no gene match.

The V gene is TRBV15, the J gene TRBJ1-1; the D gene is possibly TRBD1 (5 bases). The CDR3 contains 16 residues. Germline loops: CDR1 LNHNV, CDR2 YYDKDF (reference sequence). V gave up 0 bases and J gave up 3 bases, with 14 bases separating them. For the CDR3, the DNA is TGTGCCACCAGCAGAGATGAGGCCGGGGGGGACACTGAAGCTTTCTTT. Translation: CATSRDEAGGDTEAFF.

The J gene is TRBJ1-5, the V gene TRBV18; D uncertain. V was pared by 2 bases and J by 6 bases, with 14 bases between. The CDR3 runs to 15 residues. Germline CDR1 is KGHSH and CDR2 is LQKENI. The CDR3 reads CASSPSEGGGQPQHF. The CDR3 DNA reads TGTGCCAGCTCACCATCGGAGGGAGGAGGTCAGCCCCAGCATTTT.

This chain joins TRBV5-5 and TRBJ1-3; tentatively, D is TRBD1 (5 bases). The CDR3 is 15 amino acids. Trimming pared 4 bases from V and 0 bases from J, leaving 11 bases between. CDR1 is SGHKS and CDR2 is YYEKEE in the germline V gene (reference sequence). The CDR3 DNA follows: TGTGCCAGCAGCCCCACAGGAGTCTCTGGAAACACCATATATTTT. Encoded protein: CASSPTGVSGNTIYF.